The 8 T cell receptor beta chains listed next were all sequenced from one sample in a study of Graves' ophthalmopathy and Graves' hyperthyroidism. Amplification of the TCR beta CDR3 regions used RNA transcripts (as template). The workflow started with a first-round RT-PCR run with HTBI primers and then moved on to a second-round multiplex PCR. TCRdb passed the multiplex PCR reads through MiXCR, listing each CDR3 protein once. The sample holds about 620,000 distinct CDR3 sequences, 22% seen once. The sample consisted of peripheral blood. Receptors were obtained from a woman under 30 with stable Graves' hyperthyroidism. Some clones in this sample may be carry-over from other donors' samples.

This clonotype showed up just a few times. V is TRBV3-1 and J is TRBJ2-7; a possible D gene is TRBD1 (6 bases). Germline CDR1 reads LGHDT; CDR2 reads YNNKEL (reference sequence). V shed 0 bases and J shed 5 bases, with 14 bases lying between them. The CDR3 contains 15 residues. This CDR3 is CASSQDRQGNNEQYF. The CDR3 bases are TGTGCCAGCAGCCAAGATAGGCAGGGGAACAACGAGCAGTACTTC.

The chain couples TRBV27 to TRBJ1-3, with D uncertain. This CDR3 is built from 15 residues. Germline V gene sequence: CDR1 MNHEY, CDR2 SMNVEV (reference sequence). The ends were cut back, 0 bases at V and 2 bases at J, with 8 bases in the middle. In DNA form, the CDR3 reads TGTGCCAGCAGTTTATCCGGACCGCCTGGAAACACCATATATTTT. It yields the protein CASSLSGPPGNTIYF.

The table lists this clonotype with many counts. The J gene is TRBJ2-7, the V gene TRBV27; D is uncertain. This CDR3 comprises 13 residues. The V gene lost 3 bases and the J gene lost 3 bases, with 9 bases spanning the gap. CDR1 is MNHEY and CDR2 is SMNVEV in the germline V gene (reference sequence). CDR3 sequence (DNA): TGTGCCAGCAGTTTGAAGGGATTCTACGAGCAGTACTTC. Protein: CASSLKGFYEQYF.

J is TRBJ1-6 and V is TRBV20-1; a possible D gene is TRBD1 (6 bases). The germline gives CDR1 DFQATT, CDR2 SNEGSKA (reference sequence). V dropped 3 bases and J dropped 4 bases, with 10 bases sitting between them. This CDR3 is built from 14 residues. In nucleotides, the CDR3 is TGCAGTGCTAGTACGGGACAATATAATTCACCCCTCCACTTT. Protein: CSASTGQYNSPLHF.

Concerning this clonotype: A much larger clone sits a single nucleotide away, making a read error possible. The chain recombines TRBV4-1 with TRBJ2-5, with D possibly called TRBD1 or TRBD2 (6 bases each). Germline V lookup: CDR1 MGHRA, CDR2 YSYEKL. This CDR3 contains 15 residues. The CDR3 region has the DNA TGCGCCGGCAGCCCGGCGGGGCAGGGGCAAGAGACCCAGTACTTC. Protein sequence: CAGSPAGQGQETQYF.

This clonotype has a count of ten or more. The chain joins TRBV7-2 to TRBJ2-7, with no clear D. With 1 base removed from V and 1 base from J, the gap between germline ends came to 11 bases. CDR1 and CDR2 from the germline V gene are SGHTA and FQGNSA. The CDR3 sequence is 15 residues long. The CDR3 bases are TGTGCCAGCAGCTTAGTAATCTACAAATCCTACGAGCAGTACTTC. Encoded protein: CASSLVIYKSYEQYF.

This clonotype occurred many times. This rearrangement joins TRBV5-8 to TRBJ1-6, with 7 positions matching TRBD1. This CDR3 is built from 16 residues. Looked up from germline, CDR1 is SGHTS and CDR2 is YDEGEE. Trimming took 4 bases from V and 9 from J; bases not matched to a gene: 13. The CDR3 DNA reads as TGTGCCAGCAGCCAAGGAACCGGACAGGTGGCTTCACCCCTCCACTTT. As protein: CASSQGTGQVASPLHF. The whole variable domain, remainder taken from reference TRBV5-8 and TRBJ1-6, is EAGVTQSPTHLIKTRGQQATLRCSPISGHTSVYWYQQALGLGLQFLLWYDEGEERNRGNFPPRFSGRQFPNYSSELNVNALELEDSALYLCASSQGTGQVASPLHFGNGTRLTVT.

The J gene is TRBJ1-6, the V gene TRBV7-2, with a possible D match to TRBD1 (6 bases). Germline V gene data show CDR1 as SGHTA and CDR2 as FQGNSA. V shed 0 bases and J shed 10 bases, with 13 bases lying between them. The CDR3 has 15 amino acids. CDR3 in amino acids: CASSLATGRFSPLHF. The DNA of the CDR3 is TGTGCCAGCAGCTTAGCCACAGGGCGTTTCTCACCCCTCCACTTT.